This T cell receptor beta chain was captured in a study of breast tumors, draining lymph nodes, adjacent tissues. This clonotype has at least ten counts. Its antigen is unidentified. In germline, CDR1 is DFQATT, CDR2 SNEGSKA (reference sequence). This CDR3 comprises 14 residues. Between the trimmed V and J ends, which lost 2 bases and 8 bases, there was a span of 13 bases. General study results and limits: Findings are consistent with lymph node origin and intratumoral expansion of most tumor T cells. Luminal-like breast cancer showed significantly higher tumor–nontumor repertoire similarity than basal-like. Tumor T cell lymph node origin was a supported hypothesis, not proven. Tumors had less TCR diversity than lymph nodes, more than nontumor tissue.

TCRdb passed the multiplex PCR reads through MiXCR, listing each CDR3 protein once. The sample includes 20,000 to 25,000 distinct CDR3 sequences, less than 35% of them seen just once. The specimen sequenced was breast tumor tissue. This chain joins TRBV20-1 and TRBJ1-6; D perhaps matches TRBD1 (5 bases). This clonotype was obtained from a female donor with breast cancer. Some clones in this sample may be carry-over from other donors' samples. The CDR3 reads CSARKGTDDSPLHF. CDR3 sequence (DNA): TGCAGTGCTAGAAAAGGGACGGACGATTCACCCCTCCACTTT.